One sample yielded the 24 T cell receptor beta chains listed below, sequenced in a study of CD8 T cells in Susac syndrome. Random hexamers served to reverse transcribe about 0.5 to 1 ug RNA. TCRdb analysed the immunoSEQ multiplex PCR reads with MiXCR anew, one entry per CDR3 protein. The table records 160,000 or so distinct CDR3 sequences, around 96% of them present only once. The sample comprised CD8+ T cells from PBMCs. These receptors came from a human donor with multiple sclerosis.

This chain joins TRBV5-1 and TRBJ2-3; D may be TRBD2 (5 bases). This CDR3 is built from 15 residues. CDR1 and CDR2 (germline): SGHRS, YFSETQ. Trimming took off 4 bases at V and 2 bases at J, with 14 bases between the two ends. This chain's CDR3 is CASSLLGGYTDTQYF. For the CDR3, the DNA is TGCGCCAGCAGCCTGTTAGGCGGGTACACAGATACGCAGTATTTT.

The chain carries TRBV30 and TRBJ1-5, with D uncertain. Germline V gene lookup returns CDR1 GTSNPN and CDR2 SVGIG (reference sequence). This CDR3 contains 15 residues. Trimming left V 2 bases short and J 1 base short, with 12 bases between. The CDR3 region has the DNA TGTGCCTGGAGTCCCCCTGACCGGAGCAATCAGCCCCAGCATTTT. Its protein product is CAWSPPDRSNQPQHF. Filled out from reference TRBV30 and TRBJ1-5, the complete variable domain reads SQTIHQWPATLVQPVGSPLSLECTVEGTSNPNLYWYRQAAGRGLQLLFYSVGIGQISSEVPQNLSASRPQDRQFILSSKKLLLSDSGFYLCAWSPPDRSNQPQHFGDGTRLSIL.

The chain employs TRBV12-5 and TRBJ1-1; 8 positions match TRBD1. Germline V lookup: CDR1 LGHNT, CDR2 FRNRAP. V dropped 8 bases and J dropped 6; count of bases not matched to a gene: 5. CDR3 length equals 12 residues. CDR3 residues: CASFWGQAEAFF. The CDR3 DNA follows: TGTGCTAGTTTCTGGGGACAGGCTGAAGCTTTCTTT.

The chain has TRBV20-1 and TRBJ2-3, with D hard to call. V was cut by 0 bases and J by 4 bases, with 8 bases left in between. The CDR3 runs 13 residues. CDR1 is DFQATT, CDR2 SNEGSKA, per germline (reference sequence). The CDR3 reads CSARELGSDTQYF. For the CDR3, the DNA is TGCAGTGCTAGAGAGTTGGGGTCAGATACGCAGTATTTT.

The chain combines TRBV11-2 with TRBJ2-5; no definite D call. From germline, CDR1 is SGHAT and CDR2 FQNNGV. Trimming stripped 1 base from V and 5 bases from J, with 8 bases between. CDR3 size: 13 residues. The CDR3 is CASSLGMRETQYF. The CDR3 coding sequence is TGTGCCAGCAGCTTAGGAATGAGGGAGACCCAGTACTTC.

The rearrangement joins TRBV11-2 to TRBJ2-4; tentative D call: TRBD1 (6 bases). Trimming removed 2 bases at V and 3 bases at J, with 11 bases between. In germline, CDR1 is SGHAT, CDR2 FQNNGV. The CDR3 loop spans 15 amino acids. Written as DNA, the CDR3 is TGTGCCAGCAGCTTAAACAGGGCGGGCAAAAACATTCAGTACTTC. Encoded protein: CASSLNRAGKNIQYF.

The rearrangement links TRBV27 to TRBJ1-1, with D uncertain. The V gene lost 7 bases and the J gene lost 0 bases, with 9 bases spanning the gap. This CDR3 has 13 amino acids. Germline V gives CDR1 MNHEY, CDR2 SMNVEV (reference sequence). This CDR3 reads CASTKSLNTEAFF. DNA of the CDR3: TGTGCCAGCACTAAGTCCCTGAACACTGAAGCTTTCTTT.

V usage is TRBV12-3 or TRBV12-4 and J usage is TRBJ1-1; D unclear. CDR3 length: 14 amino acids. V was trimmed by 2 bases and J by 4 bases, leaving 11 bases between them. The CDR3 coding sequence is TGTGCCAGCAGTTTATGGGGAGGAATCACTGAAGCTTTCTTT. Protein sequence: CASSLWGGITEAFF.

This rearrangement joins TRBV28 to TRBJ2-7; 7 bases agree with TRBD1. The CDR3 has 12 residues. V gave up 5 bases and J gave up 5 bases; unmatched junction bases: 3. The germline CDR1 and CDR2 sequences are MDHEN and SYDVKM. The DNA for the CDR3 is TGTGCCAGCAGTCGAACAGGGGACGAGCAGTACTTC. As protein: CASSRTGDEQYF.

This sequence joins TRBV20-1 and TRBJ2-2; D perhaps matches TRBD2 (5 bases). V lost 4 bases and J lost 2, with 17 bases in between. Germline V gene data show CDR1 as DFQATT and CDR2 as SNEGSKA (reference sequence). This CDR3 has 16 residues. The CDR3 nucleotides read TGCAGTGCTAATGGACCGGGGTCCCTAAACACCGGGGAGCTGTTTTTT. This translates into CSANGPGSLNTGELFF.

The rearrangement uses TRBV28 and TRBJ2-3; a possible D gene is TRBD1 (6 bases). The germline V gene has CDR1 MDHEN and CDR2 SYDVKM. The CDR3 is 12 amino acids. The V and J ends lost 8 bases and 4 bases respectively, with 10 bases between them. CDR3 protein: CASGTGPDTQYF. The CDR3 DNA is TGTGCCAGCGGCACAGGGCCAGATACGCAGTATTTT.

This clonotype appeared a single time. The gene calls are TRBV20-1 and TRBJ2-1; no reliable D call. V gave up 5 bases and J gave up 0 bases, with 11 bases separating them. This CDR3 spans 14 amino acids. Germline CDR1 is DFQATT and CDR2 is SNEGSKA (reference sequence). Written as DNA, the CDR3 is TGCAGTGCTTTTACTCGCCGCTCCTACAATGAGCAGTTCTTC. The encoded protein is CSAFTRRSYNEQFF.

The rearrangement joins TRBV27 to TRBJ2-7, with TRBD1 identical over 7 bases. The V gene end was trimmed by 5 bases and the J gene end by 7 bases; junction bases not matched to a gene: 8. From germline, CDR1 is MNHEY and CDR2 SMNVEV (reference sequence). This CDR3 has 13 residues. CDR3 sequence: CASSPTSRGEQYF. The CDR3 DNA sequence: TGTGCCAGCAGTCCGACCTCCAGGGGGGAGCAGTACTTC.

This rearrangement joins TRBV7-3 to TRBJ2-5; the D gene could be TRBD1 or TRBD2 (7 bases each). There are 16 residues in the CDR3. Between the trimmed V and J ends, which lost 0 bases and 5 bases, there was a span of 16 bases. Germline V gives CDR1 SGHTA, CDR2 FQGTGA. This CDR3 is CASSLTGRGLDETQYF. In nucleotides, the CDR3 is TGTGCCAGCAGCTTAACTGGGAGGGGGCTTGATGAGACCCAGTACTTC. Supplemented by reference TRBV7-3 and TRBJ2-5, the full variable domain reads GAGVSQTPSNKVTEKGKYVELRCDPISGHTALYWYRQSLGQGPEFLIYFQGTGAADDSGLPNDRFFAVRPEGSVSTLKIQRTERGDSAVYLCASSLTGRGLDETQYFGPGTRLLVL.

V gene TRBV9 combines with J gene TRBJ2-1; TRBD1 is a possible D gene (6 bases). The CDR3 totals 13 residues. V lost 7 bases, J lost 9 bases, and 17 bases lay in between. Germline CDR1 reads SGDLS; CDR2 reads YYNGEE. In nucleotides, the CDR3 is TGTGCCAGCTCCTCTGGGGGCCGGGGTGAGCAGTTCTTC. Protein sequence: CASSSGGRGEQFF. Full variable domain (outside the CDR3, taken from reference TRBV9 and TRBJ2-1): DSGVTQTPKHLITATGQRVTLRCSPRSGDLSVYWYQQSLDQGLQFLIQYYNGEERAKGNILERFSAQQFPDLHSELNLSSLELGDSALYFCASSSGGRGEQFFGPGTRLTVL.

The chain employs TRBV2 and TRBJ2-7; D tentatively reads TRBD1 or TRBD2 (5 bases each). The CDR3 runs 15 residues. The germline V gene has CDR1 SNHLY and CDR2 FYNNEI. Trimming left V 9 bases short and J 2 bases short, with 20 bases between. The CDR3, as DNA: TGTGCCAGTACTGACCGGGACCCTCTAACCTACGAGCAGTACTTC. It translates to CASTDRDPLTYEQYF.

This clonotype was recorded once. The chain has TRBV7-9 and TRBJ2-3; 12 bases match TRBD2. Trimming took 6 bases from V and 0 from J; bases not matched to a gene: 4. The germline CDR1 and CDR2 sequences are SEHNR and FQNEAQ (reference sequence). This CDR3 comprises 16 residues. In DNA form, the CDR3 reads TGTGCCAGCAGACGAGGACTAGCGGGGAGCACAGATACGCAGTATTTT. Translation: CASRRGLAGSTDTQYF. The full variable domain, with the rest looked up from reference TRBV7-9 and TRBJ2-3, is DTGVSQNPRHKITKRGQNVTFRCDPISEHNRLYWYRQTLGQGPEFLTYFQNEAQLEKSRLLSDRFSAERPKGSFSTLEIQRTEQGDSAMYLCASRRGLAGSTDTQYFGPGTRLTVL.

This chain joins TRBV9 and TRBJ1-1; D is uncertain. The germline gives CDR1 SGDLS, CDR2 YYNGEE. V was shortened by 7 bases and J by 7 bases, with 14 bases between the two germline ends. The CDR3 loop spans 12 amino acids. The CDR3 region is CASRGVGDEAFF. The CDR3 region has the DNA TGTGCCAGCCGCGGGGTTGGAGATGAAGCTTTCTTT.

The chain recombines TRBV15 with TRBJ1-2, with 8 bases that match TRBD1. With V trimmed by 5 bases and J by 2 bases, 7 bases remained unmatched. Per the germline V gene, CDR1 is LNHNV and CDR2 is YYDKDF (reference sequence). The CDR3 totals 15 residues. CDR3 in amino acids: CATSLRDRPNYGYTF. CDR3 nucleotides: TGTGCCACCAGCCTTAGGGACAGGCCCAACTATGGCTACACCTTC. Full variable domain (missing parts from reference TRBV15 and TRBJ1-2): DAMVIQNPRYQVTQFGKPVTLSCSQTLNHNVMYWYQQKSSQAPKLLFHYYDKDFNNEADTPDNFQSRRPNTSFCFLDIRSPGLGDTAMYLCATSLRDRPNYGYTFGSGTRLTVV.

V and J are TRBV7-2 and TRBJ2-3; 7 bases are shared with TRBD2. Germline V gene lookup returns CDR1 SGHTA and CDR2 FQGNSA. V was clipped by 4 bases and J by 3 bases; unmatched bases: 10. The CDR3 sequence is 16 residues long. Written as DNA, the CDR3 is TGTGCCAGCAGCTCCGCTAGCGGAGATGAGACAGATACGCAGTATTTT. It encodes CASSSASGDETDTQYF.

The chain is built from TRBV27 and TRBJ2-7; D is perhaps TRBD1 (6 bases). The germline V gene encodes CDR1 MNHEY and CDR2 SMNVEV (reference sequence). The CDR3 has 16 amino acids. Trimming shortened V by 5 bases and J by 4 bases, and 21 bases separated the two germline ends. As DNA, the CDR3 is TGTGCCAGCAGTGGGGGCTGGCAGGGTCGTAAGTACGAGCAGTACTTC. The encoded protein is CASSGGWQGRKYEQYF.

CDR3 amino acids: CSAPLTTYNEQFF. CDR3 coding DNA: TGCAGCGCCCCTCTGACCACCTACAATGAGCAGTTCTTC. The rearrangement joins TRBV29-1 to TRBJ2-1; D is undetermined. V was clipped by 7 bases and J by 2 bases, with 12 bases between them. The CDR3 length is 13 residues. Germline lookup yields CDR1 SQVTM and CDR2 ANQGSEA.

The V call is TRBV6-2 or TRBV6-3, the J call TRBJ2-1; 11 nucleotides agree with TRBD2. The J segment lost 4 bases and the V segment lost 6 bases, leaving 5 bases of the junction unmatched. Germline V lookup: CDR1 MNHEY, CDR2 SVGEGT. CDR3 size: 15 residues. In DNA, the CDR3 is TGTGCCAGCAGGCTTAGCGGGGGGGAGTACAATGAGCAGTTCTTC. Translating it yields CASRLSGGEYNEQFF.

The chain recombines TRBV11-2 with TRBJ1-6; D is unresolved. With 1 base removed from V and 10 bases from J, the gap between germline ends came to 5 bases. CDR3 length: 12 amino acids. Germline V gives CDR1 SGHAT, CDR2 FQNNGV. The CDR3 protein is CASSLGQSPLHF. In nucleotides, the CDR3 is TGTGCCAGCAGCTTAGGCCAATCACCCCTCCACTTT.